The present T cell receptor (beta chain) was sequenced within a study of metastatic and nonmetastatic thyroid tumors. Turning to the study itself: Where malignant and benign thyroid patients were concerned, repertoires were compared across blood and tumor or nodule tissue.

This clone was detected a few times. TCRdb re-called clones via MiXCR from the PCR reads. Here the sample spans roughly 40,000 clones, approximately 18% being singletons. Patients underwent thyroid surgery, and none had received any treatment before it. After removal of 5 bases from V and 2 bases from J, the junction contained 8 bases not matched to a gene. The CDR3 runs to 16 residues. The germline V gene has CDR1 SGHAT and CDR2 FQDESV (reference sequence). Sequencing was done on a sample of blood. The TCR originated in a male donor with papillary thyroid cancer or a benign thyroid nodule (not recorded which). Some clones in this sample may be carry-over from other donors' samples. This chain joins TRBV11-1 and TRBJ1-5; 8 bases match TRBD1. CDR3 coding DNA: TGTGCCAGCAGCCTTATACAGGGGGGGGGCAATCAGCCCCAGCATTTT. This codes for CASSLIQGGGNQPQHF.